Shown below are 22 T cell receptor beta chains from a single sample sequenced in a study of blood T cell repertoires in COVID-19. This table comes from immunoSEQ multiplex PCR, and its TCRdb copy is limited to in-frame clones, with some not included. This sample carries fewer than 250,000 clones, 70% to 85% of them seen once, and the ten largest clones take over 10%. Sequences were obtained from peripheral blood. These receptors came from a woman aged 45-65 years with acute or convalescent COVID-19.

At least ten counts were recorded for this clone. The genes are TRBV27 and TRBJ1-1; 7 bases line up with TRBD1. CDR1 and CDR2 (germline): MNHEY, SMNVEV (reference sequence). This CDR3 comprises 14 residues. With V trimmed by 10 bases and J by 6 bases, 14 bases remained unmatched. The chain's CDR3 is CATRQGYSNPEAFF. The CDR3 DNA follows: TGTGCCACCAGACAGGGCTACAGCAACCCTGAAGCTTTCTTT.

This rearrangement joins TRBV15 to TRBJ2-5; 9 nucleotides match TRBD2. Germline V gene sequence: CDR1 LNHNV, CDR2 YYDKDF (reference sequence). The CDR3 length is 14 residues. The junction had 4 bases not matched to a gene; V was cut back by 4 bases and J by 4 bases. Here the CDR3 reads CATSKAGGGETQYF. Here the CDR3 DNA reads TGTGCCACCAGCAAAGCGGGAGGAGGAGAGACCCAGTACTTC.

The V and J genes are TRBV7-2 and TRBJ2-7, with a possible D match to TRBD1 (6 bases). Germline assignment: CDR1 SGHTA and CDR2 FQGNSA. V was clipped by 1 base and J by 0 bases, with 7 bases between them. The length of the CDR3 is 14 residues. CDR3: CASSLGGGSYEQYF. CDR3 nucleotide sequence: TGTGCCAGCAGCTTAGGAGGGGGCTCCTACGAGCAGTACTTC.

The chain uses TRBV9 and TRBJ1-1; D may be TRBD1 (5 bases). V lost 3 bases, J lost 11 bases, and 20 bases lay in between. The CDR3 has 14 amino acids. Germline V gene data show CDR1 as SGDLS and CDR2 as YYNGEE. The CDR3 loop is CASSEGGVRRAAFF. CDR3 in DNA: TGTGCCAGCAGCGAAGGAGGGGTCCGCCGGGCGGCTTTCTTT. Full variable domain (rest looked up from reference TRBV9 and TRBJ1-1): DSGVTQTPKHLITATGQRVTLRCSPRSGDLSVYWYQQSLDQGLQFLIQYYNGEERAKGNILERFSAQQFPDLHSELNLSSLELGDSALYFCASSEGGVRRAAFFGQGTRLTVV.

This clone was counted only a few times. The chain recombines TRBV18 with TRBJ1-5; 7 bases map to TRBD1. The CDR3 runs to 16 residues. V lost 3 bases and J lost 5; bases outside the gene matches: 10. Germline CDR1 is KGHSH and CDR2 is LQKENI. CDR3 residues: CASSPAGGGGDQPQHF. For the CDR3, the DNA is TGTGCCAGCTCACCCGCAGGTGGAGGGGGCGATCAGCCCCAGCATTTT.

This rearrangement joins TRBV7-9 to TRBJ1-1; D is unclear. CDR3 length: 12 amino acids. The V gene lost 8 bases and the J gene lost 1 base, with 8 bases spanning the gap. CDR1 is SEHNR and CDR2 is FQNEAQ in the germline V gene (reference sequence). This chain's CDR3 is CASSRGNTEAFF. CDR3 in DNA: TGTGCCAGCTCCCGGGGGAACACTGAAGCTTTCTTT.

V is TRBV11-2 and J is TRBJ2-7; the D gene is possibly TRBD2 (6 bases). With 2 bases removed from V and 6 bases from J, the gap between germline ends came to 14 bases. Germline lookup yields CDR1 SGHAT and CDR2 FQNNGV. The CDR3 consists of 14 residues. CDR3 DNA: TGTGCCAGCAGCTTAAACGGGAGATCTTCCGAGCAGTACTTC. It specifies CASSLNGRSSEQYF.

V gene TRBV9 combines with J gene TRBJ2-7; TRBD2 aligns across 11 bases. V trimming: 2 bases; J trimming: 3 bases; junction bases outside the gene matches: 4. CDR1 is SGDLS, CDR2 YYNGEE, per germline. CDR3 length: 15 residues. In DNA, the CDR3 is TGTGCCAGCAGCGTCGCCGGGACTAGCGGCTACGAGCAGTACTTC. This codes for CASSVAGTSGYEQYF. Drawing the rest from reference TRBV9 and TRBJ2-7, the complete variable domain is DSGVTQTPKHLITATGQRVTLRCSPRSGDLSVYWYQQSLDQGLQFLIQYYNGEERAKGNILERFSAQQFPDLHSELNLSSLELGDSALYFCASSVAGTSGYEQYFGPGTRLTVT.

The V gene is TRBV5-6, the J gene TRBJ1-6, with 7 bases matching TRBD1. The CDR3 is 16 amino acids. Germline CDR1 and CDR2: SGHDT and YYEEEE. Trimming at V came to 2 bases and at J to 5 bases, leaving 7 bases not matched to a gene. CDR3 nucleotide sequence: TGTGCCAGCAGCTTCCAGACGGGACAGCATAATTCACCCCTCCACTTT. This sequence encodes CASSFQTGQHNSPLHF.

V usage is TRBV28 and J usage is TRBJ1-1; weak D call: TRBD1 (6 bases). Trimming took off 2 bases at V and 0 bases at J, with 7 bases between the two ends. CDR1 and CDR2 from the germline V gene are MDHEN and SYDVKM. This CDR3 contains 14 residues. CDR3 region: CASSLGTLNTEAFF. The DNA of the CDR3 is TGTGCCAGCAGTTTAGGGACATTGAACACTGAAGCTTTCTTT.

The chain is built from TRBV28 and TRBJ1-5; 12 nucleotides align to TRBD1. There are 17 residues in the CDR3. Germline V gene lookup returns CDR1 MDHEN and CDR2 SYDVKM. The junction had 8 bases not matched to a gene; V was cut back by 2 bases and J by 6 bases. CDR3 coding DNA: TGTGCCAGCAGTTTACTTCCGGGACAGGGGGCGGGTCAGCCCCAGCATTTT. Translated: CASSLLPGQGAGQPQHF.

The gene calls are TRBV18 and TRBJ1-4, with D possibly matching TRBD1 (5 bases). This CDR3 is built from 15 residues. In germline, CDR1 is KGHSH, CDR2 LQKENI. V lost 6 bases, J lost 3 bases, and 14 bases lay in between. The CDR3 here is CASSPSLGPNEKLFF. CDR3 bases: TGTGCCAGCTCCCCTAGTCTGGGGCCTAATGAAAAACTGTTTTTT.

The chain uses TRBV7-9 and TRBJ2-6, with D perhaps TRBD1 (6 bases). V lost 2 bases and J 3 bases, leaving 17 bases between the germline ends. The length of the CDR3 is 18 residues. Germline CDR1 SEHNR, CDR2 FQNEAQ (reference sequence). CDR3 sequence reads: CASSLSRGAGHGANVLTF. For the CDR3, the DNA is TGTGCCAGCAGCTTAAGCAGGGGCGCAGGTCATGGGGCCAACGTCCTGACTTTC.

This clone was observed once. The chain links TRBV24-1 to TRBJ1-5, with D perhaps matching TRBD1 (5 bases). Germline loops: CDR1 KGHDR, CDR2 SFDVKD. V shed 6 bases and J shed 7 bases, with 12 bases lying between them. The CDR3 has 13 residues. The CDR3 coding sequence is TGTGCCACCAGTAACCAGGGTATGCAGCCCCAGCATTTT. Protein product: CATSNQGMQPQHF.

This chain uses TRBV12-3 or TRBV12-4 with TRBJ1-1; perhaps TRBD1 as D (6 bases). Trimming cost V 6 bases and J 4 bases, with 12 bases left between them. This CDR3 comprises 13 residues. DNA for the CDR3: TGTGCCAGCAGACTTACAGGGACCACTGAAGCTTTCTTT. Translated: CASRLTGTTEAFF.

V usage is TRBV6-1 and J usage is TRBJ1-5; 7 bases are a match to TRBD1. V lost 4 bases to trimming and J lost 3 bases; unmatched junction nucleotides: 9. This CDR3 has 16 amino acids. CDR1 and CDR2 (germline): MNHNS, SASEGT. The CDR3 DNA reads TGTGCCAGCAGTGTGACAGGGTCTCCTAACAATCAGCCCCAGCATTTT. It translates to CASSVTGSPNNQPQHF.

The gene calls are TRBV30 and TRBJ2-2; 7 nucleotides agree with TRBD2. Trimming at V came to 2 bases and at J to 1 base, leaving 4 bases not matched to a gene. The CDR3 is made up of 15 amino acids. Germline CDR1 is GTSNPN and CDR2 is SVGIG (reference sequence). CDR3 DNA: TGTGCCTGGAGTAGGCTAGCGGTGAACACCGGGGAGCTGTTTTTT. Residues: CAWSRLAVNTGELFF.

This clone was observed a handful of times. The chain links TRBV14 to TRBJ1-2; unclear D gene. Trimming pared 6 bases from V and 3 bases from J, leaving 11 bases between. The V gene's germline CDR1 is SGHDN and CDR2 FVKESK. The CDR3 totals 13 residues. CDR3 nucleotide sequence: TGTGCCAGCAGTCTTACAGCTTACTATGGCTACACCTTC. It is translated as CASSLTAYYGYTF.

This clone was counted between two and nine times. V is TRBV28 and J is TRBJ1-2, with D tentatively TRBD1 (5 bases). Between the trimmed V and J ends, which lost 5 bases and 2 bases, there was a span of 9 bases. Per the germline V gene, CDR1 is MDHEN and CDR2 is SYDVKM. This CDR3 spans 13 amino acids. CDR3 region: CASSQGLNYGYTF. CDR3 coding DNA: TGTGCCAGCAGTCAGGGACTGAACTATGGCTACACCTTC.

This clone was counted only a few times. This chain's CDR3 is CASSQASGVAGDTQYF. CDR3 bases: TGCGCCAGCAGCCAAGCCTCCGGGGTAGCGGGAGATACGCAGTATTTT. The chain carries TRBV4-3 and TRBJ2-3; 7 positions agree with TRBD2. The V and J ends lost 1 base and 5 bases, in that order; junction bases with no gene match: 9. This CDR3 region has 16 residues. From germline, CDR1 is LGHNA and CDR2 YSLEER.

The J gene is TRBJ2-7, the V gene TRBV9, with 9 nucleotides matching TRBD1. The CDR3 loop spans 15 amino acids. CDR1 and CDR2 from the germline V gene are SGDLS and YYNGEE. Losses at the gene ends were 3 bases for V and 1 base for J; bases not matched to a gene: 5. This CDR3 is CASSDGQGWSYEQYF. The CDR3 DNA sequence: TGTGCCAGCAGCGACGGACAGGGGTGGTCCTACGAGCAGTACTTC.

This clone was picked up a small number of times. This rearrangement joins TRBV7-2 to TRBJ2-1; the match to TRBD2 covers 7 bases. V shed 1 base, J shed 0 bases, and the junction held 12 bases outside the gene matches. Germline-derived CDR1 and CDR2 are SGHTA and FQGNSA. The CDR3 is 19 residues long. CDR3 amino acids: CASSLVKRGDPSSYNEQFF. CDR3 sequence (DNA): TGTGCCAGCAGCTTAGTAAAACGGGGGGACCCCAGCTCCTACAATGAGCAGTTCTTC. Using reference TRBV7-2 and TRBJ2-1 for the parts outside the CDR3, the full variable domain is GAGVSQSPSNKVTEKGKDVELRCDPISGHTALYWYRQSLGQGLEFLIYFQGNSAPDKSGLPSDRFSAERTGGSVSTLTIQRTQQEDSAVYLCASSLVKRGDPSSYNEQFFGPGTRLTVL.